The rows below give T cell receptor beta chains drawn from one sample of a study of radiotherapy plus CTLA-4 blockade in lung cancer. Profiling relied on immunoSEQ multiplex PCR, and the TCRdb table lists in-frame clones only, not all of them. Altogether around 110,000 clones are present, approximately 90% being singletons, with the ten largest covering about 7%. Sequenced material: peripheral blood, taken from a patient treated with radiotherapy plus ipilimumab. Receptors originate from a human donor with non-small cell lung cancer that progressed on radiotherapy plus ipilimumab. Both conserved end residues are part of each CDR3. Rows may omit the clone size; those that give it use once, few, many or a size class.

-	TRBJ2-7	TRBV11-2	CASSFGTSGHYEQYF
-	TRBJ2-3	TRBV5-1	CASSLEGDRDTQYF
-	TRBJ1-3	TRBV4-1	CASSPRNQGQGEGNTIYF
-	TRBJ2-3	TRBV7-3	CASSLGQSHTDTQYF
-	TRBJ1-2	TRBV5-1	CASSLSTGDRSGYTF
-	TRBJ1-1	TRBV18	CASSSGWATEAFF
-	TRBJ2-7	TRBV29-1	CSVSGAHEQYF
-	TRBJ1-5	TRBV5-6	CASSFQTGVQPQHF
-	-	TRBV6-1	CASSELGAPYEQYF
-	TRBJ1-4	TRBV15	CATSREVTGIEKLFF
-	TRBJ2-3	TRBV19	CASSPGLAGGTDTQYF
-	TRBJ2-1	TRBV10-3	CAISESLVPSYNEQFF
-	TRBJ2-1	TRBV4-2	CASSPTSGNYNEQFF
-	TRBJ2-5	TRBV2	CASNLAGVETQYF
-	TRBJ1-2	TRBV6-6	CASSYSNGAANYGYTF
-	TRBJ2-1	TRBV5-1	CASSILGTSGRNEQFF
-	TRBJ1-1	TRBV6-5	CASSYLRENTEAFF
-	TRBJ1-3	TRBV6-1	CANGTGTGNTIYF
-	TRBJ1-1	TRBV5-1	CASSLGLGGNTEAFF
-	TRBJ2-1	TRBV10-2	CASTRTSEGGNEQFF
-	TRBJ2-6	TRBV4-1	CASSQDRGYPGANVLTF
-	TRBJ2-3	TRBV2	CASRRLAGGPGDTQYF
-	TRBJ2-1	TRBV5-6	CASSLERAGGGRNEQFF
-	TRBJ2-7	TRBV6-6	CASSSGTSGSVYEQYF
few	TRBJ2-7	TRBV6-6	CASSPDRVGEQYF
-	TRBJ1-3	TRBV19	CASSRRTEGNTIYF
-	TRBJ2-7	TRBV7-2	CASSSPESTEQYF
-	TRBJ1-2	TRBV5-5	CASSSTGNSLFWGGYTF
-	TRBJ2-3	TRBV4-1	CASSQDPTDTQYF
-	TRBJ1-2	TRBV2	CASGQGNYGYTF
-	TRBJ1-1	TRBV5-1	CASSLVADRGAFF
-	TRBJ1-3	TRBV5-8	CASSLDRASGNTIYF
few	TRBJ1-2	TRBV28	CAAGVPRYGYTF
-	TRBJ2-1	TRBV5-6	CASSELAGGGNEQFF
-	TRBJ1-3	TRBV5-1	CASRTLGPGNTIYF
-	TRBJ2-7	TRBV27	CASSPYEVSYEQYF
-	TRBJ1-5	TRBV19	CASKNTGSGNQPQHF
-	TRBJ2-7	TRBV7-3	CASSPTGTGSGEQYF
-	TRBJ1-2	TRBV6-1	CASRSVRLLYGYTF
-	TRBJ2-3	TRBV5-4	CASSPSPGQPDTQYF